These 24 T cell receptor beta chains share one sample of origin, sequenced in a study of PD-1 blockade in classical Hodgkin lymphoma. Only in-frame clones appear in the TCRdb table, and some are missing; sequencing was by immunoSEQ multiplex PCR. The sample carries 8,500 or so clones, 80% to 85% recorded once. All the patients suffered relapse after autologous stem cell transplantation, and brentuximab vedotin exposure differed. Magnetic negative selection of thawed PBMCs was the method by which CD4+ T cells were purified. Here the sequenced sample was CD4+ T cells from blood, taken at baseline. The receptor set was obtained from a human donor with classical Hodgkin lymphoma.

The chain is built from TRBV28 and TRBJ2-7, with TRBD1 as a possible D gene (5 bases). This CDR3 spans 12 amino acids. Looked up from germline, CDR1 is MDHEN and CDR2 is SYDVKM. Between the trimmed V and J ends, which lost 7 bases and 4 bases, there was a span of 11 bases. The DNA of the CDR3 is TGTGCCAGCACCTTAACAGGATACGAGCAGTACTTC. This codes for CASTLTGYEQYF.

V is TRBV5-1 and J is TRBJ1-3; D not certain. The V gene's germline CDR1 is SGHRS and CDR2 YFSETQ. This CDR3 has 15 amino acids. Deletions cut 1 base from V and 0 bases from J, with 8 bases between. The CDR3 region is CASSLSQLSGNTIYF. DNA for the CDR3: TGCGCCAGCAGCTTGAGTCAGCTCTCTGGAAACACCATATATTTT.

The chain recombines TRBV4-2 with TRBJ2-5, with TRBD2 matching over 10 bases. The DNA end is more similar to TRBJ2-7, so the J call may be wrong. The CDR3 covers 15 residues. Germline CDR1 reads LGHNA; CDR2 reads YNFKEQ. The CDR3 bases are TGTGCCAGCAGCTTTTTACTAGCGGGAAACTACGAGCAGTACTTC. This sequence encodes CASSFLLAGNYEQYF.

This chain uses TRBV9 with TRBJ2-1; tentatively, D is TRBD1 or TRBD2 (5 bases each). Trimming removed 4 bases from V and 8 bases from J, with 16 bases in between. This CDR3 comprises 14 residues. The germline V gene encodes CDR1 SGDLS and CDR2 YYNGEE. The CDR3 DNA reads as TGTGCCAGCAGCCCTCGGGGACCGGGCCATGAGCAGTTCTTC. Translating it yields CASSPRGPGHEQFF. Together with reference TRBV9 and TRBJ2-1, the CDR3 gives the full variable domain: DSGVTQTPKHLITATGQRVTLRCSPRSGDLSVYWYQQSLDQGLQFLIQYYNGEERAKGNILERFSAQQFPDLHSELNLSSLELGDSALYFCASSPRGPGHEQFFGPGTRLTVL.

J is TRBJ1-1 and V is TRBV29-1, with D unresolved. Trimming stripped 3 bases from V and 4 bases from J, with 6 bases between. This CDR3 contains 11 residues. Germline CDR1 is SQVTM and CDR2 is ANQGSEA. The DNA for the CDR3 is TGCAGCGTTGATCGGGGCACTGAAGCTTTCTTT. It specifies CSVDRGTEAFF.

Points on this clone: Relative to the germline gene, one junction end is altered; a read error may explain this. The chain couples TRBV6-1 to TRBJ2-4; D may be TRBD2 (7 bases). The CDR3 loop spans 15 amino acids. Germline loops: CDR1 MNHNS, CDR2 SASEGT. In DNA, the CDR3 is TGTGCCAGCAGTGAAGCGGGGGGGCAATGGGGAATTGGGCATTTC. Translation: CASSEAGGQWGIGHF.

V gene TRBV2 combines with J gene TRBJ1-2, with D perhaps TRBD1 (6 bases). V lost 7 bases to trimming and J lost 0 bases, with 15 bases between them. The CDR3 runs to 15 residues. Per the germline V gene, CDR1 is SNHLY and CDR2 is FYNNEI. CDR3 DNA sequence: TGTGCCAGCAACGGAGGACAGCTTACTAACTATGGCTACACCTTC. Translation gives CASNGGQLTNYGYTF.

The chain couples TRBV5-1 to TRBJ2-7; D is possibly TRBD1 (5 bases). V was clipped by 5 bases and J by 4 bases, with 13 bases between them. Germline-derived CDR1 and CDR2 are SGHRS and YFSETQ. The CDR3 covers 13 residues. CDR3 sequence (DNA): TGCGCCAGCAGGATACAGGATGTTTACGAGCAGTACTTC. Amino acid sequence: CASRIQDVYEQYF.

The rearrangement uses TRBV19 and TRBJ2-6; possibly TRBD2 for D (6 bases). The germline CDR1 and CDR2 sequences are LNHDA and SQIVND (reference sequence). The CDR3 is 16 residues long. Trimming removed 2 bases from V and 1 base from J, with 9 bases in between. CDR3 in amino acids: CASSILRGSGANVLTF. The CDR3 DNA is TGTGCCAGTAGTATACTTCGGGGGTCTGGGGCCAACGTCCTGACTTTC.

This clone was counted only a few times. This rearrangement joins TRBV30 to TRBJ1-4, with TRBD1 matching 10 bases. Germline CDR1 reads GTSNPN; CDR2 reads SVGIG (reference sequence). V lost 0 bases, J lost 11 bases, and 9 bases stayed unmatched. The CDR3 is 15 residues long. Here the CDR3 DNA reads TGTGCCTGGAGTGTACCTGGGGACAGGGGTTACAAACTGTTTTTT. Protein: CAWSVPGDRGYKLFF.

The rearrangement uses TRBV4-2 and TRBJ2-7; 11 nucleotides agree with TRBD2. Looked up from germline, CDR1 is LGHNA and CDR2 is YNFKEQ. This CDR3 has 15 residues. The V segment lost 5 bases and the J segment 0 bases; nucleotides outside the gene matches: 3. CDR3 amino acids: CASSYGTSGSYEQYF. In DNA, the CDR3 is TGTGCCAGCAGCTACGGGACTAGCGGCTCCTACGAGCAGTACTTC.

The rearrangement joins TRBV5-1 to TRBJ1-3; TRBD1 might be the D (6 bases). V lost 4 bases, J lost 6 bases, and 17 bases lay in between. The germline CDR1 and CDR2 sequences are SGHRS and YFSETQ. The CDR3 extends over 15 amino acids. CDR3 coding DNA: TGCGCCAGCAGCGCGGACAGCGTAATACAAAACACCATATATTTT. This gives the protein CASSADSVIQNTIYF. Full variable domain (remainder filled in from reference TRBV5-1 and TRBJ1-3): KAGVTQTPRYLIKTRGQQVTLSCSPISGHRSVSWYQQTPGQGLQFLFEYFSETQRNKGNFPGRFSGRQFSNSRSEMNVSTLELGDSALYLCASSADSVIQNTIYFGEGSWLTVV.

The chain couples TRBV13 to TRBJ2-7; TRBD2 aligns across 11 bases. The CDR3 loop spans 16 amino acids. Trimming cost V 5 bases and J 4 bases; bases outside gene matches: 10. Germline loops: CDR1 PRHDT, CDR2 FYEKMQ (reference sequence). The CDR3 region has the DNA TGTGCCAGCAGCCCTCCCCGGACTAGCGGGCTTTACGAGCAGTACTTC. It is translated as CASSPPRTSGLYEQYF. The full variable domain, rest sourced from reference TRBV13 and TRBJ2-7, is AAGVIQSPRHLIKEKRETATLKCYPIPRHDTVYWYQQGPGQDPQFLISFYEKMQSDKGSIPDRFSAQQFSDYHSELNMSSLELGDSALYFCASSPPRTSGLYEQYFGPGTRLTVT.

This clone has just one count. This sequence joins TRBV7-2 and TRBJ2-7; D may correspond to TRBD1 or TRBD2 (7 bases each). V dropped 8 bases and J dropped 3 bases, with 17 bases sitting between them. The V gene's germline CDR1 is SGHTA and CDR2 FQGNSA. The CDR3 sequence is 14 residues long. CDR3 residues: CASGHTGEGYEQYF. DNA of the CDR3: TGTGCCAGCGGGCACACAGGGGAGGGCTACGAGCAGTACTTC.

This chain links TRBV7-2 with TRBJ2-1, with D uncertain. Trimming cost V 2 bases and J 12 bases, with 8 bases left between them. There are 11 residues in the CDR3. CDR1 and CDR2 from the germline V gene are SGHTA and FQGNSA. DNA of the CDR3: TGTGCCAGCAGCTTATTGGGTGCGCAGTTCTTC. Translation gives CASSLLGAQFF.

The V call is TRBV6-6, the J call TRBJ1-5; D not resolved. CDR3 length equals 16 residues. In germline, CDR1 is MNHNY, CDR2 SVGAGI (reference sequence). V lost 0 bases and J lost 7, with 16 bases in between. The CDR3 DNA is TGTGCCAGCAGTTACTCTATGGGTCGTACGGGGCAGCCCCAGCATTTT. It yields the protein CASSYSMGRTGQPQHF.

The chain carries TRBV11-3 and TRBJ2-1, with D possibly TRBD2 on 5 matching bases. Looked up from germline, CDR1 is SGHNT and CDR2 is YENEEA. CDR3 length: 15 residues. V lost 5 bases and J 0 bases, leaving 11 bases between the germline ends. The CDR3 region is CASSPSSSSYNEQFF. The CDR3 bases are TGTGCCAGCAGCCCTAGCTCGAGCTCCTACAATGAGCAGTTCTTC.

This clone was seen once. The rearrangement links TRBV5-4 to TRBJ2-1, with 8 bases aligning to TRBD1. Germline CDR1 and CDR2: SGHNT and YYREEE (reference sequence). V was pared by 2 bases and J by 8 bases, with 9 bases of the junction left unmatched. This CDR3 is built from 15 residues. CDR3 region: CASSLRRTGSDEQFF. Written as DNA, the CDR3 is TGTGCCAGCAGCTTACGTCGGACAGGGTCGGATGAGCAGTTCTTC.

The V and J genes are TRBV30 and TRBJ2-3; D possibly matches TRBD1 or TRBD2 (6 bases each). Germline V lookup: CDR1 GTSNPN, CDR2 SVGIG (reference sequence). CDR3 length: 12 residues. V lost 4 bases and J lost 6, with 11 bases in between. The CDR3 loop reads CAWTLGGDTQYF. The CDR3 DNA follows: TGTGCCTGGACCCTAGGGGGGGATACGCAGTATTTT.

This clone was seen a handful of times. The chain employs TRBV11-2 and TRBJ1-1; maybe TRBD1 (5 bases). Deletions cut 1 base from V and 3 bases from J, with 9 bases between. CDR1 is SGHAT and CDR2 is FQNNGV in the germline V gene. The CDR3 runs 14 residues. The CDR3 nucleotides read TGTGCCAGCAGCTTAGCGGCAGGGCACACTGAAGCTTTCTTT. Protein sequence: CASSLAAGHTEAFF.

This chain joins TRBV19 and TRBJ2-7, with a possible D match to TRBD1 (5 bases). The CDR3 extends over 13 amino acids. CDR1 and CDR2 (germline): LNHDA, SQIVND (reference sequence). Deletions cut 5 bases from V and 5 bases from J, with 13 bases between. CDR3 sequence reads: CASSSQDKNEQYF. CDR3 DNA: TGTGCCAGTAGTTCCCAGGACAAGAACGAGCAGTACTTC.

This clone appeared a few times. The gene calls are TRBV6-6 and TRBJ2-2, with no clear D. Germline-derived CDR1 and CDR2 are MNHNY and SVGAGI (reference sequence). Trimming removed 6 bases at V and 8 bases at J, with 10 bases between. The CDR3 totals 12 residues. This CDR3 reads CASSWASGELFF. CDR3 bases: TGTGCCAGCAGCTGGGCGTCTGGGGAGCTGTTTTTT.

V is TRBV6-6 and J is TRBJ1-5; D is possibly TRBD1 (6 bases). Trimming pared 5 bases from V and 4 bases from J, leaving 15 bases between. Germline CDR1 is MNHNY and CDR2 is SVGAGI (reference sequence). CDR3 size: 15 residues. This CDR3 reads CASSLNRDGNQPQHF. In DNA form, the CDR3 reads TGTGCCAGCAGTCTTAACAGGGATGGGAATCAGCCCCAGCATTTT.

The genes are TRBV5-1 and TRBJ1-2; TRBD1 matches 10 bases. The CDR3 runs to 15 residues. V was pared by 4 bases and J by 6 bases, with 9 bases of the junction left unmatched. From germline, CDR1 is SGHRS and CDR2 YFSETQ. The CDR3 sequence: CASSRVGQGLDGYTF. CDR3 coding DNA: TGCGCCAGCAGCCGCGTGGGACAGGGGTTGGATGGCTACACCTTC. Filled out from reference TRBV5-1 and TRBJ1-2, the complete variable domain reads KAGVTQTPRYLIKTRGQQVTLSCSPISGHRSVSWYQQTPGQGLQFLFEYFSETQRNKGNFPGRFSGRQFSNSRSEMNVSTLELGDSALYLCASSRVGQGLDGYTFGSGTRLTVV.